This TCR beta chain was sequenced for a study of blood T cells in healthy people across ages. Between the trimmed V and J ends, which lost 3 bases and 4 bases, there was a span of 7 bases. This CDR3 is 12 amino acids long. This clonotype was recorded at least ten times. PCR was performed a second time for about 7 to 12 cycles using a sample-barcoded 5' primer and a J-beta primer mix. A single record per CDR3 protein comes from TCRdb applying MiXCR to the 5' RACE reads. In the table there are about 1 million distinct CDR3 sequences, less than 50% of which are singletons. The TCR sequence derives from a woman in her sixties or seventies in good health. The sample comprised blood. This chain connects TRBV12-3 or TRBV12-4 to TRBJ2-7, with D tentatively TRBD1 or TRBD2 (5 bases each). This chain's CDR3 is CASSLGEYEQYF. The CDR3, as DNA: TGTGCCAGCAGTTTGGGGGAATACGAGCAGTACTTC.